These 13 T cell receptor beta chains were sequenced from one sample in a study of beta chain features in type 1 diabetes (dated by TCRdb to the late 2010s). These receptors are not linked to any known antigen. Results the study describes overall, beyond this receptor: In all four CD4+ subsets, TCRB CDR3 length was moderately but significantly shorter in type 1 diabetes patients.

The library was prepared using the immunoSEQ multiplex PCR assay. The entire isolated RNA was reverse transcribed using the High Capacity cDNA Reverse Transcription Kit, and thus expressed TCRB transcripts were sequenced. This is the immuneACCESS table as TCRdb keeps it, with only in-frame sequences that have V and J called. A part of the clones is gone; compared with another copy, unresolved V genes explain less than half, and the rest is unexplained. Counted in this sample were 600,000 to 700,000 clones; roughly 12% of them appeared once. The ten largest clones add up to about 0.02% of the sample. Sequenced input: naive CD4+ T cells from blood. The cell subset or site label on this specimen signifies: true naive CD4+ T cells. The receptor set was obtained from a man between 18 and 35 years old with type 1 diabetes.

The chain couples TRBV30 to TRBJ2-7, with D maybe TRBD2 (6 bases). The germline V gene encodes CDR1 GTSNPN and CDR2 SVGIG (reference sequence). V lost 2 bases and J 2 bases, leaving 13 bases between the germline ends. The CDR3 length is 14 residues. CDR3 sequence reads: CAWSLGDSPYEQYF. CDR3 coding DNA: TGTGCCTGGAGTCTGGGGGACTCTCCCTACGAGCAGTACTTC. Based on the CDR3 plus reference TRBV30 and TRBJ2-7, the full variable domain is SQTIHQWPATLVQPVGSPLSLECTVEGTSNPNLYWYRQAAGRGLQLLFYSVGIGQISSEVPQNLSASRPQDRQFILSSKKLLLSDSGFYLCAWSLGDSPYEQYFGPGTRLTVT.

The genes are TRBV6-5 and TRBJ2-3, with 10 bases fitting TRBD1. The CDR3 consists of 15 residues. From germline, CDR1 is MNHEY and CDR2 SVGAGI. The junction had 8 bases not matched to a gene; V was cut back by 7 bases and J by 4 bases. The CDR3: CASNSRTGGPDTQYF. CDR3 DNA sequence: TGTGCCAGCAACTCCAGGACAGGGGGGCCAGATACGCAGTATTTT.

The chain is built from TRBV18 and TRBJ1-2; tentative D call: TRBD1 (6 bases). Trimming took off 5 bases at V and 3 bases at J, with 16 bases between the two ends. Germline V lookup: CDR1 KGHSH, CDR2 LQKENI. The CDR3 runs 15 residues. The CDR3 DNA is TGTGCCAGCTCAACGGGAACAGGGTTGTACTATGGCTACACCTTC. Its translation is CASSTGTGLYYGYTF.

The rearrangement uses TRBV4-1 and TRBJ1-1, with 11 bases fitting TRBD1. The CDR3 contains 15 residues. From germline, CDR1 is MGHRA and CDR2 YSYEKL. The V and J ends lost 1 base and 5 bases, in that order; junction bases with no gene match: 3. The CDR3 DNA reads TGCGCCAGCAGCCAAGGAGGGACAGGGGGTACTGAAGCTTTCTTT. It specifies CASSQGGTGGTEAFF.

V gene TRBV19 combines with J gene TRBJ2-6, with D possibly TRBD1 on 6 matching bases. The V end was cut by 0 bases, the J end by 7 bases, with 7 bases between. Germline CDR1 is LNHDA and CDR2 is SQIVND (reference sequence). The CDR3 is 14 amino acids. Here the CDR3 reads CASSIEGTANVLTF. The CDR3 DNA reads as TGTGCCAGTAGTATAGAAGGGACAGCCAACGTCCTGACTTTC.

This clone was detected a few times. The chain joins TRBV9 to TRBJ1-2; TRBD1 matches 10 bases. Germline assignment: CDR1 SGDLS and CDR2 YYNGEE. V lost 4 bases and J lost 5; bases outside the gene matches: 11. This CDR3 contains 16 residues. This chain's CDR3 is CASSPGTGEFTYGYTF. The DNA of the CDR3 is TGTGCCAGCAGCCCCGGGACAGGGGAATTCACATATGGCTACACCTTC.

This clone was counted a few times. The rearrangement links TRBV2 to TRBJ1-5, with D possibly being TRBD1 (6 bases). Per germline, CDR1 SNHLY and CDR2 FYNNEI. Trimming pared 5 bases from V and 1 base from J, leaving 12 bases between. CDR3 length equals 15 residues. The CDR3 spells CASSLQGVSNQPQHF. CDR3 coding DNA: TGTGCCAGCAGTCTACAGGGTGTGAGCAATCAGCCCCAGCATTTT.

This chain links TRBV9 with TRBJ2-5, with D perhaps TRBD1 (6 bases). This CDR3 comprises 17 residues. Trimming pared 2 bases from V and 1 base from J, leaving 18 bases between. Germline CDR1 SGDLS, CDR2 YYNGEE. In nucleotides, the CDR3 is TGTGCCAGCAGCGTCTGTATGGGGGCCCATATCCAAGAGACCCAGTACTTC. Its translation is CASSVCMGAHIQETQYF.

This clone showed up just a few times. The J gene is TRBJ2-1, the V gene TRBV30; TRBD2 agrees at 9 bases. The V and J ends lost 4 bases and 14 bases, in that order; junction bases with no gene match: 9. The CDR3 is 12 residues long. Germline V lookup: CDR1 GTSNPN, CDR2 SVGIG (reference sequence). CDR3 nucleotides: TGTGCCTGGAAAGCTAGCGGGGTTCGGGAGTTCTTC. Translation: CAWKASGVREFF.

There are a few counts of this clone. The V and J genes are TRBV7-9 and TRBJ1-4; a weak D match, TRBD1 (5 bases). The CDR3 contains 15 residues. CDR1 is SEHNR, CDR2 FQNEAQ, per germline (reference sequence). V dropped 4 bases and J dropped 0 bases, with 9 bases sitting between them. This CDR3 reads CASSSGGSTNEKLFF. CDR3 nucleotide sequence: TGTGCCAGCAGCTCGGGGGGATCAACTAATGAAAAACTGTTTTTT.

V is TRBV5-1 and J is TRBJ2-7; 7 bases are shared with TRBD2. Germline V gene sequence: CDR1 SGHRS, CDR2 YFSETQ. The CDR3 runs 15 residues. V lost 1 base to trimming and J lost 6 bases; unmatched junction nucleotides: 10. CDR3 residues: CASSLTPRTSLEQYF. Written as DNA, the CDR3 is TGCGCCAGCAGCTTGACCCCTAGGACTAGTCTCGAGCAGTACTTC.

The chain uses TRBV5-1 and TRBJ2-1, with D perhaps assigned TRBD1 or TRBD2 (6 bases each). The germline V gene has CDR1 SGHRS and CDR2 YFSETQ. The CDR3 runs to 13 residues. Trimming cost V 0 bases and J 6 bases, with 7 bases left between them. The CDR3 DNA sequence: TGCGCCAGCAGCTTGGAGGGGGGCAATGAGCAGTTCTTC. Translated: CASSLEGGNEQFF.

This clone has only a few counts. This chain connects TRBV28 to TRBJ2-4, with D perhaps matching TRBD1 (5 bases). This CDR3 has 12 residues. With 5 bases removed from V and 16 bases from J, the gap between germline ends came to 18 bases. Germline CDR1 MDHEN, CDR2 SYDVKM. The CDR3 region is CASSMIGQGTYF. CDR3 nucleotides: TGTGCCAGCAGTATGATAGGGCAGGGAACCTACTTC.